The present T cell receptor (beta chain) was sequenced within a study of identical twins. Findings and caveats of the study: For out-of-frame alpha sequences shared by twins, low generation probability was in excess. Out-of-frame TCR alpha sharing in monozygotic twins exceeded recombination model predictions. High-abundance cord blood beta clonotypes had fewer insertions; memory repertoires showed none.

Trimming pared 8 bases from V and 0 bases from J, leaving 8 bases between. Germline loops: CDR1 MNHNS, CDR2 SASEGT. The CDR3 length is 13 residues. The sample holds a few counts of this clonotype. As yet, its antigen is unknown. TCRdb passed the 5' RACE reads through MiXCR, listing each CDR3 protein once. This sample yields a few hundred thousand distinct CDR3 sequences, of which roughly an eighth are seen a single time; approximately 0.9% belongs to the top ten. These records were also assigned to another study, of yellow fever vaccine responses in identical twins.

The receptor's source is a woman under 30 in good health. Sequencing was done on a sample of CD4+ T cells sorted from blood. The chain uses TRBV6-1 and TRBJ1-5, with TRBD1 as a possible D gene (5 bases). CDR3 region: CASDRYSNQPQHF. The CDR3 DNA sequence: TGTGCCAGCGACAGATATAGCAATCAGCCCCAGCATTTT.